The 17 T cell receptor beta chains presented below share a single source sample, sequenced in a study of T cell responses to AZD1222 COVID-19 vaccine. TCRdb's table, derived via immunoSEQ multiplex PCR, lists solely in-frame clones and lacks some. The data hold some 98,000 clones, with approximately 91% observed a single time. The sequences come from peripheral blood, collected 28 days after the second AZD1222 dose. Every receptor here comes from an adult who received the AZD1222 COVID-19 vaccine.

The chain couples TRBV5-1 to TRBJ1-6; 11 nucleotides agree with TRBD1. The CDR3 loop spans 16 amino acids. The germline V gene encodes CDR1 SGHRS and CDR2 YFSETQ. Trimming removed 4 bases from V and 7 bases from J; junction bases left unmatched: 7. The DNA for the CDR3 is TGCGCCAGCAGCGCCCGGGACAGGGGGTCGAATTCACCCCTCCACTTT. It yields the protein CASSARDRGSNSPLHF.

Note on this clone: One junction end disagrees with the germline gene, perhaps due to a read error. The chain recombines TRBV9 with TRBJ1-1; D is possibly TRBD1 (5 bases). The CDR3 length is 14 residues. Germline CDR1 and CDR2: SGDLS and YYNGEE. The DNA for the CDR3 is TGTGCCAGCAGCGTAGATCGACAGAACTCTGAAGCTTTCTTT. It yields the protein CASSVDRQNSEAFF.

The rearrangement joins TRBV12-3 or TRBV12-4 to TRBJ1-4, with no clear D. There are 11 residues in the CDR3. Trimming shortened V by 3 bases and J by 10 bases, and 6 bases separated the two germline ends. CDR3 bases: TGTGCCAGCAGTTTGGCGGGAAAACTGTTTTTT. Protein: CASSLAGKLFF.

The chain combines TRBV5-4 with TRBJ2-7; possibly TRBD2 for D (6 bases). V lost 2 bases to trimming and J lost 2 bases, with 11 bases between them. In germline, CDR1 is SGHNT, CDR2 YYREEE (reference sequence). CDR3 length equals 14 residues. The CDR3 DNA reads as TGTGCCAGCAGCTTCTCGGGACTCACCTACGAGCAGTACTTC. Its translation: CASSFSGLTYEQYF.

The chain combines TRBV19 with TRBJ2-6; D may be TRBD1 (6 bases). V lost 5 bases and J 2 bases, leaving 13 bases between the germline ends. The CDR3 extends over 16 amino acids. Germline CDR1 and CDR2: LNHDA and SQIVND (reference sequence). The CDR3 reads CASSPRRQAGANVLTF. CDR3 sequence (DNA): TGTGCCAGTAGTCCCAGAAGACAGGCTGGGGCCAACGTCCTGACTTTC.

V and J are TRBV5-1 and TRBJ2-1, with 7 positions matching TRBD1. V was pared by 4 bases and J by 3 bases, with 7 bases of the junction left unmatched. The V gene's germline CDR1 is SGHRS and CDR2 YFSETQ. The CDR3 runs 15 residues. The CDR3 region is CASSVRQGVYNEQFF. For the CDR3, the DNA is TGCGCCAGCAGCGTTCGACAGGGAGTCTACAATGAGCAGTTCTTC.

V usage is TRBV11-2 and J usage is TRBJ2-1, with 9 positions matching TRBD2. The CDR3 spans 15 residues. CDR1 and CDR2 from the germline V gene are SGHAT and FQNNGV. Germline trimming cut 8 bases from V and 7 bases from J; bases unmatched to any gene: 12. The CDR3 DNA sequence: TGTGCCAGCGGCCCGTCGGGCGGGAGGGGTAATGAGCAGTTCTTC. This gives the protein CASGPSGGRGNEQFF.

This clone has a single count. The chain carries TRBV6-5 and TRBJ1-1, with D possibly being TRBD1 (5 bases). The V gene lost 4 bases and the J gene lost 6 bases, with 15 bases spanning the gap. Germline-derived CDR1 and CDR2 are MNHEY and SVGAGI. The CDR3 spans 14 residues. CDR3 DNA: TGTGCCAGCAGTTCCGGTGAGGGGTTTGCTGAAGCTTTCTTT. Its translation is CASSSGEGFAEAFF.

This sequence joins TRBV11-2 and TRBJ2-7; D is unclear. This CDR3 spans 12 amino acids. Germline assignment: CDR1 SGHAT and CDR2 FQNNGV. V was trimmed by 2 bases and J by 6 bases, leaving 8 bases between them. CDR3 region: CASSLTGPEQYF. CDR3 DNA: TGTGCCAGCAGCTTAACTGGGCCCGAGCAGTACTTC. The full variable domain, its missing parts supplied by reference TRBV11-2 and TRBJ2-7, is EAGVAQSPRYKIIEKRQSVAFWCNPISGHATLYWYQQILGQGPKLLIQFQNNGVVDDSQLPKDRFSAERLKGVDSTLKIQPAKLEDSAVYLCASSLTGPEQYFGPGTRLTVT.

J is TRBJ2-1 and V is TRBV10-1, with D possibly matching TRBD2 (6 bases). CDR1 and CDR2 (germline): WNHNN, SYGVQD (reference sequence). This CDR3 has 13 amino acids. V lost 6 bases to trimming and J lost 7 bases, with 13 bases between them. This CDR3 reads CASRDSAGNEQFF. CDR3 nucleotide sequence: TGCGCCAGCAGGGACTCCGCGGGGAATGAGCAGTTCTTC.

The chain couples TRBV15 to TRBJ1-5; D is unclear. Germline V lookup: CDR1 LNHNV, CDR2 YYDKDF (reference sequence). This CDR3 has 14 amino acids. The V end lost 3 bases, the J end lost 4 bases, and 10 bases lay between the germline ends. DNA for the CDR3: TGTGCCACCAGCAGGGGAAGATCGAATCAGCCCCAGCATTTT. It yields the protein CATSRGRSNQPQHF.

The chain joins TRBV10-1 to TRBJ2-1; 14 bases align to TRBD2. The CDR3 consists of 20 residues. Germline assignment: CDR1 WNHNN and CDR2 SYGVQD (reference sequence). The V gene end was trimmed by 0 bases and the J gene end by 5 bases; junction bases not matched to a gene: 12. The CDR3 is CASSESTPTPGLAGDNEQFF. CDR3 bases: TGCGCCAGCAGTGAGTCGACTCCGACCCCGGGACTAGCGGGGGACAATGAGCAGTTCTTC.

In its sample, this clone was seen once. The J gene is TRBJ2-2, the V gene TRBV4-1, with 12 bases fitting TRBD2. The CDR3 spans 17 residues. J gave up 5 bases and V 1 base, and 5 bases lay outside the gene matches. Per germline, CDR1 MGHRA and CDR2 YSYEKL. CDR3 region: CASSQVTSGRGTGELFF. CDR3 bases: TGCGCCAGCAGCCAAGTGACTAGCGGGAGAGGGACCGGGGAGCTGTTTTTT.

This rearrangement joins TRBV30 to TRBJ1-2; D ambiguous. CDR3 length: 14 amino acids. Germline V CDR1 and CDR2: GTSNPN, SVGIG (reference sequence). V dropped 0 bases and J dropped 3 bases, with 11 bases sitting between them. DNA for the CDR3: TGTGCCTGGAGTGTATTAGGACGGGACTATGGCTACACCTTC. Protein product: CAWSVLGRDYGYTF.

CDR3 region: CASSLGASGYTF. CDR3 in DNA: TGTGCCAGCAGCTTGGGTGCAAGTGGCTACACCTTC. V is TRBV5-4 and J is TRBJ1-2; D uncertain. The germline V gene encodes CDR1 SGHNT and CDR2 YYREEE (reference sequence). V was pared by 0 bases and J by 7 bases, with 7 bases between. The CDR3 sequence is 12 residues long.

The V call is TRBV6-1, the J call TRBJ1-6; perhaps TRBD1 as D (6 bases). V gave up 2 bases and J gave up 8 bases, with 13 bases separating them. Germline V gene lookup returns CDR1 MNHNS and CDR2 SASEGT. The CDR3 is made up of 15 amino acids. CDR3 in amino acids: CASSEPRQGYSPLHF. In DNA form, the CDR3 reads TGTGCCAGCAGTGAACCTCGGCAGGGGTATTCACCCCTCCACTTT.

In its sample, this clone was seen a few times. This rearrangement joins TRBV19 to TRBJ1-2; no clear D. There are 13 residues in the CDR3. V was shortened by 9 bases and J by 1 base, with 12 bases between the two germline ends. In germline, CDR1 is LNHDA, CDR2 SQIVND (reference sequence). CDR3 loop: CASLSPFNYGYTF. Here the CDR3 DNA reads TGTGCCAGCCTATCACCGTTTAACTATGGCTACACCTTC.